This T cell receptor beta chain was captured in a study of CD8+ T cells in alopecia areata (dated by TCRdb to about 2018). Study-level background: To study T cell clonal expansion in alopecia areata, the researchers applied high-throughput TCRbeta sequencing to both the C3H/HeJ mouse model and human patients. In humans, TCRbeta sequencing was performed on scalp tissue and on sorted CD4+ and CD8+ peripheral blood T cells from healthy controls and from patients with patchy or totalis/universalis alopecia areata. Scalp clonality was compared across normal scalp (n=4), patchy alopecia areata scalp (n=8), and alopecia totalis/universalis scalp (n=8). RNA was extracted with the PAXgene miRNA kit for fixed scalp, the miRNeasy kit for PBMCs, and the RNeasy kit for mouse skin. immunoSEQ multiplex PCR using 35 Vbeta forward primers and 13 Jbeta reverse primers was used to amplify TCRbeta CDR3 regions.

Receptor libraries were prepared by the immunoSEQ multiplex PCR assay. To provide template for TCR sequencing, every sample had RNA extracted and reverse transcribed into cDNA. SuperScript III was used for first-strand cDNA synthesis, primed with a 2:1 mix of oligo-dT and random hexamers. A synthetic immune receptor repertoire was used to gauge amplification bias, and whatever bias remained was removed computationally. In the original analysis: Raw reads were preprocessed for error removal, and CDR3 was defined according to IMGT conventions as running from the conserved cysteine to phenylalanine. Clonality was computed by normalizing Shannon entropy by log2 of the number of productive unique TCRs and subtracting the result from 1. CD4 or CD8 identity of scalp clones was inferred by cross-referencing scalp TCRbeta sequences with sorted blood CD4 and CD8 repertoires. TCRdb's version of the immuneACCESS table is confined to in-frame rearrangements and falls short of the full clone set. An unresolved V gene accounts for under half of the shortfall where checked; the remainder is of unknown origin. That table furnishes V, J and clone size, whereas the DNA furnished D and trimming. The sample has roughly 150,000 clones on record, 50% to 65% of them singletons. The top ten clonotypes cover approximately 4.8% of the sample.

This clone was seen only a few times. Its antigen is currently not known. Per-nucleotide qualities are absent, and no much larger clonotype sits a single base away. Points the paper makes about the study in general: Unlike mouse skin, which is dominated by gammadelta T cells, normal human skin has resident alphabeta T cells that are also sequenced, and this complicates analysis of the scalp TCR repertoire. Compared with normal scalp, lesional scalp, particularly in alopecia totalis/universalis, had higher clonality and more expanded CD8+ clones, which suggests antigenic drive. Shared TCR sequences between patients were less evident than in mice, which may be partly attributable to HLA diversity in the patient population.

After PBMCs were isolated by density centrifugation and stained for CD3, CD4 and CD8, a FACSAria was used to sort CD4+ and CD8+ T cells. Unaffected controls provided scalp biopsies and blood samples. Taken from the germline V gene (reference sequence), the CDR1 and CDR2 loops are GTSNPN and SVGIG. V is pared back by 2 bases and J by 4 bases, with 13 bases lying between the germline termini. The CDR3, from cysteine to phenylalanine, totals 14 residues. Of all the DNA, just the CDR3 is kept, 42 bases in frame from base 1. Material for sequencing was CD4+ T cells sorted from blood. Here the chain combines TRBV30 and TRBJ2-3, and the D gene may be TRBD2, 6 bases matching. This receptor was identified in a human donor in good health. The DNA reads TGTGCCTGGAGTAAGGCGGGAATGGCAGATACGCAGTATTTT. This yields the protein CAWSKAGMADTQYF.